Listed below are T cell receptor beta chains from one sample, sequenced in a study of shared clonotypes between healthy human individuals. Libraries were prepared by immunoSEQ multiplex PCR; TCRdb keeps only in-frame clonotypes and omits some of them. The sample gives roughly 2 million clones, roughly 94% of which show up once; around 0.13% is in the top ten. The sequencing sample was made of naive CD4+ T cells sorted from blood. The source of these receptors is a man aged 18 to 30 in good health. Each CDR3 is given with its conserved first and last residue. A D gene is named only where the DNA matches it firmly. Where a row states a size, it is once, few, many or the class of an expanded clone; other rows omit it.

size	length	D	V	J	CDR3	DNA
NA	16	TRBD1	TRBV14	TRBJ2-3	CASSRRQGPSTDTQYF	TGTGCCAGCAGTCGTAGACAGGGCCCTAGCACAGATACGCAGTATTTT
NA	14	TRBD1	TRBV18	TRBJ2-7	CASSPVTGAYEQYF	TGTGCCAGCTCACCTGTGACAGGGGCCTACGAGCAGTACTTC
NA	11	NA	TRBV19	TRBJ1-2	CASSMLSGYTF	TGTGCCAGTAGCATGCTGAGCGGCTACACCTTC
NA	16	TRBD1	TRBV6-6	TRBJ1-1	CASSYEVGQGNTEAFF	TGTGCCAGCAGTTACGAGGTGGGACAGGGGAACACTGAAGCTTTCTTT
NA	15	NA	TRBV5-1	TRBJ2-2	CASSSEAGRTGELFF	TGCGCCAGCAGCTCAGAGGCGGGGAGGACCGGGGAGCTGTTTTTT
NA	16	NA	TRBV5-6	TRBJ2-1	CASSRRTFSPYNEQFF	TGTGCCAGCAGCCGGCGGACCTTTTCCCCCTACAATGAGCAGTTCTTC
NA	15	NA	TRBV5-1	TRBJ1-4	CASSSQGGDNEKLFF	TGCGCCAGCAGCTCACAGGGAGGGGACAATGAAAAACTGTTTTTT
NA	15	TRBD2	TRBV10-3	TRBJ2-5	CAISDGGEVGETQYF	TGTGCCATCAGTGATGGGGGGGAAGTAGGAGAGACCCAGTACTTC
NA	20	TRBD1	TRBV28	TRBJ2-4	CASSSAGTGLIRLAKNIQYF	TGTGCCAGCAGTTCCGCCGGGACAGGGCTTATCCGTCTAGCCAAAAACATTCAGTACTTC
NA	13	TRBD1	TRBV5-4	TRBJ1-4	CASSRQGNEKLFF	TGTGCCAGCAGTCGACAGGGGAATGAAAAACTGTTTTTT
NA	15	TRBD1	TRBV7-2	TRBJ2-7	CASSLQGTGSYEQYF	TGTGCCAGCAGCTTACAGGGGACAGGGTCCTACGAGCAGTACTTC
NA	12	NA	TRBV10-3	TRBJ2-3	CAISAWGDTQYF	TGTGCCATCAGTGCCTGGGGGGATACGCAGTATTTT
NA	17	TRBD1	TRBV5-1	TRBJ2-6	CASSPGTGGSGANVLTF	TGCGCCAGCAGCCCTGGGACAGGGGGCTCTGGGGCCAACGTCCTGACTTTC
NA	15	TRBD2	TRBV5-1	TRBJ2-7	CASSSPNSGGHEQYF	TGCGCCAGCAGCTCCCCGAATAGCGGGGGCCACGAGCAGTACTTC
NA	16	TRBD1	TRBV27	TRBJ2-7	CASSFLGTGGTYEQYF	TGTGCCAGCAGTTTCCTCGGGACAGGGGGGACCTACGAGCAGTACTTC
NA	13	NA	TRBV5-4	TRBJ1-2	CASSLEAAYGYTF	TGTGCCAGCAGCTTGGAGGCAGCCTATGGCTACACCTTC
NA	16	NA	TRBV11-2	TRBJ2-5	CASSLGVGVYQETQYF	TGTGCCAGCAGCTTAGGGGTGGGGGTGTACCAAGAGACCCAGTACTTC
NA	17	TRBD1	TRBV5-4	TRBJ2-3	CASSSGGTGGSTDTQYF	TGTGCCAGCAGCTCTGGCGGGACAGGGGGGAGCACAGATACGCAGTATTTT
once	15	NA	TRBV4-1	TRBJ2-7	CASSQTQGGTYEQYF	TGCGCCAGCAGCCAAACACAGGGGGGGACCTACGAGCAGTACTTC
once	15	NA	TRBV19	TRBJ2-7	CASLDSGRAANEQYF	TGTGCCAGCCTAGATTCGGGACGGGCAGCAAACGAGCAGTACTTC
once	15	TRBD2	TRBV11-2	TRBJ2-7	CASSLEYAGAYEQYF	TGTGCCAGCAGCTTAGAATACGCGGGAGCCTACGAGCAGTACTTC
NA	12	NA	TRBV5-6	TRBJ2-7	CASSSTAYEQYF	TGTGCCAGCAGTTCGACAGCCTACGAGCAGTACTTC